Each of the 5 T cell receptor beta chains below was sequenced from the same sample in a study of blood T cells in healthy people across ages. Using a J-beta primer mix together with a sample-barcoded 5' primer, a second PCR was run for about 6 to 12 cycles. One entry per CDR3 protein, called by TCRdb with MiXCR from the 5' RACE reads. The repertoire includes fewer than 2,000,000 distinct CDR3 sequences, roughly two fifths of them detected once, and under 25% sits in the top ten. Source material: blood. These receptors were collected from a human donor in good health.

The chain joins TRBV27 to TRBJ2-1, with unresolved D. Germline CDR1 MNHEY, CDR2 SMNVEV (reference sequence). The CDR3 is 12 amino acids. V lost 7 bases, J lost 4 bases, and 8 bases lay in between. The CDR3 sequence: CASIDGYNEQFF. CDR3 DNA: TGTGCCAGCATCGACGGTTACAATGAGCAGTTCTTC.

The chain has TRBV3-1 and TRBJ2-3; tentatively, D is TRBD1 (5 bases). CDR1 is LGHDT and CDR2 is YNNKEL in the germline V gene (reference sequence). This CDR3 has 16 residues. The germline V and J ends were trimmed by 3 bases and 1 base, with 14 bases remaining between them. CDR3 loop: CASSQAPQARTDTQYF. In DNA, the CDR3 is TGTGCCAGCAGCCAGGCTCCACAGGCGCGCACAGATACGCAGTATTTT.

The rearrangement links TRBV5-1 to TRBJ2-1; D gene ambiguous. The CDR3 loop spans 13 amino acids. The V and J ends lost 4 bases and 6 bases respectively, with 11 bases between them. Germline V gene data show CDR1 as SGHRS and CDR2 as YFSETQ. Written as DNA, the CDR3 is TGCGCCAGCAGCCCAGACCATATCAATGAGCAGTTCTTC. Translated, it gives CASSPDHINEQFF. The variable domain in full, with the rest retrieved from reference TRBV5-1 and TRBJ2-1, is KAGVTQTPRYLIKTRGQQVTLSCSPISGHRSVSWYQQTPGQGLQFLFEYFSETQRNKGNFPGRFSGRQFSNSRSEMNVSTLELGDSALYLCASSPDHINEQFFGPGTRLTVL.

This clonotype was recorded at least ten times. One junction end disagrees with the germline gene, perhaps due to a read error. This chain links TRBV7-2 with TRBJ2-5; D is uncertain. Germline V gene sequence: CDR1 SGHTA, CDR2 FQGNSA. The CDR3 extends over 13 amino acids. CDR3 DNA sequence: TGCGCCAGCAGCTTGGACCCGAGAGAGACCCAGTACTTC. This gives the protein CASSLDPRETQYF.

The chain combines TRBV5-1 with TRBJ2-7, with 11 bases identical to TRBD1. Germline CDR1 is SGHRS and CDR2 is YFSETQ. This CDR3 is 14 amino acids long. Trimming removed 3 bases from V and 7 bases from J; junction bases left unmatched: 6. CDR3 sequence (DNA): TGCGCCAGCAGCTCGGGACAGGGGGTTCGTGAGCAGTACTTC. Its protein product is CASSSGQGVREQYF.